This TCR beta chain was retrieved from a study of blood T cell repertoires in COVID-19. Background on the study: The origin of the acute and convalescent COVID-19 samples was the United States, Italy and Spain. Sample material is recorded as cDNA or gDNA derived from T cells, B-cell-depleted T cells, or PBMCs.

Original processing methods: Estimates of nucleated cell counts were drawn from the amplification of reference gene primers. The data were produced by immunoSEQ multiplex PCR, yet TCRdb's version contains in-frame clones alone and is incomplete. V, J and clone size derive from that table, while D and trimming were established from the DNA sequence. The profile covers 52,000 or so clones, with more than 85% appearing a single time and roughly 8% taken by the ten largest. The CDR3 loop spans 14 amino acids. V dropped 5 bases and J dropped 0 bases, with 10 bases sitting between them. Germline V gene lookup returns CDR1 SGHAT and CDR2 FQNNGV.

The sequence was collected from a woman between 70 and 85 years old with active COVID-19. The chain links TRBV11-2 to TRBJ2-5; D might be TRBD2 (6 bases). The specimen was peripheral blood. CDR3 bases: TGTGCCAGCAGCCCGGGCGGGAACCAAGAGACCCAGTACTTC. It codes for CASSPGGNQETQYF.